The 22 T cell receptor beta chains reported below all come from one sample, sequenced in a study of blood T cell repertoires in COVID-19. Libraries were prepared by immunoSEQ multiplex PCR; TCRdb keeps only in-frame clonotypes and omits some of them. This table has about 520,000 clones, 80% to 90% appearing once. What was sequenced was peripheral blood. These receptor sequences come from a human donor in a cohort sampled during active COVID-19.

This clone was detected a few times. The genes are TRBV15 and TRBJ1-6; D is uncertain. Germline CDR1 is LNHNV and CDR2 is YYDKDF (reference sequence). The CDR3 runs to 13 residues. V was pared by 8 bases and J by 8 bases, with 13 bases between. The CDR3 nucleotides read TGTGCCACCTCCGGGAGGCGCGATTCACCCCTCCACTTT. Translating it yields CATSGRRDSPLHF.

The chain combines TRBV6-5 with TRBJ2-7, with a weak D call TRBD1 (5 bases). This CDR3 region has 14 residues. Germline V gene sequence: CDR1 MNHEY, CDR2 SVGAGI. V was pared by 7 bases and J by 4 bases, with 17 bases between. Here the CDR3 DNA reads TGTGCCAGCAACCGGGTCGACAGATCTTACGAGCAGTACTTC. It specifies CASNRVDRSYEQYF.

V is TRBV14 and J is TRBJ1-1, with 8 positions matching TRBD1. Germline CDR1 is SGHDN and CDR2 is FVKESK. This CDR3 comprises 14 residues. V trimming: 4 bases; J trimming: 6 bases; junction bases outside the gene matches: 7. CDR3: CASSRQGAFAEAFF. CDR3 sequence (DNA): TGTGCCAGCAGCCGGCAGGGGGCTTTCGCTGAAGCTTTCTTT.

In its sample, this clone was seen once. This chain links TRBV6-6 with TRBJ1-2; 7 bases line up with TRBD1. The CDR3 contains 13 residues. Losses at the gene ends were 5 bases for V and 3 bases for J; bases not matched to a gene: 3. Germline CDR1 and CDR2: MNHNY and SVGAGI (reference sequence). CDR3 loop: CASSTGADYGYTF. The CDR3, as DNA: TGTGCCAGCAGTACAGGGGCGGACTATGGCTACACCTTC.

The V gene is TRBV5-6, the J gene TRBJ1-2; D call uncertain. In germline, CDR1 is SGHDT, CDR2 YYEEEE. CDR3 length: 15 amino acids. The ends were cut back, 4 bases at V and 7 bases at J, with 20 bases in the middle. This CDR3 reads CASSPFNGETRGYTF. The DNA of the CDR3 is TGTGCCAGCAGCCCCTTTAACGGGGAGACGCGTGGCTACACCTTC.

The chain has TRBV30 and TRBJ2-7, with D maybe TRBD2 (5 bases). Trimming shortened V by 3 bases and J by 2 bases, and 17 bases separated the two germline ends. Germline V gene sequence: CDR1 GTSNPN, CDR2 SVGIG (reference sequence). CDR3 length: 15 amino acids. CDR3 protein: CAWRVPGFGTYEQYF. The CDR3 DNA follows: TGTGCCTGGAGGGTACCGGGATTCGGTACCTACGAGCAGTACTTC.

The chain is built from TRBV5-4 and TRBJ2-1, with 7 nucleotides matching TRBD2. J lost 2 bases, V lost 0 bases, and 2 bases had no gene match. In germline, CDR1 is SGHNT, CDR2 YYREEE (reference sequence). The CDR3 length is 15 residues. Here the CDR3 DNA reads TGTGCCAGCAGCTTGGAGGGAGGGACCTACAATGAGCAGTTCTTC. Amino acids: CASSLEGGTYNEQFF. Based on the CDR3 plus reference TRBV5-4 and TRBJ2-1, the full variable domain is ETGVTQSPTHLIKTRGQQVTLRCSSQSGHNTVSWYQQALGQGPQFIFQYYREEENGRGNFPPRFSGLQFPNYSSELNVNALELDDSALYLCASSLEGGTYNEQFFGPGTRLTVL.

The rearrangement joins TRBV7-8 to TRBJ1-1; no clear D. Germline V gene lookup returns CDR1 SGHVS and CDR2 FQNEAQ. This CDR3 region has 14 residues. V was trimmed by 5 bases and J by 2 bases, leaving 12 bases between them. The CDR3 is CASSVGQSNTEAFF. The CDR3, as DNA: TGTGCCAGCAGCGTAGGGCAGTCTAACACTGAAGCTTTCTTT.

V is TRBV18 and J is TRBJ2-2; 8 nucleotides line up with TRBD2. Germline lookup yields CDR1 KGHSH and CDR2 LQKENI. The CDR3 has 15 amino acids. With 2 bases clipped from V and 6 bases from J, the junction kept 5 bases outside the gene matches. The CDR3 DNA sequence: TGTGCCAGCTCACCATTGACGGGAGGGGCCGGGGAGCTGTTTTTT. Its translation is CASSPLTGGAGELFF.

V and J are TRBV3-1 (or the pseudogene TRBV3-2) and TRBJ1-2, with 7 bases that match TRBD1. CDR3 length: 15 residues. V lost 3 bases and J lost 8; bases outside the gene matches: 12. CDR1 LGHDT and CDR2 YNNKEL come from the germline V gene (reference sequence). The CDR3 sequence: CASSHAQGQVSGYTF. In DNA form, the CDR3 reads TGTGCCAGCAGCCACGCACAGGGGCAGGTTTCGGGCTACACCTTC.

This chain connects TRBV5-1 to TRBJ1-1; the match to TRBD1 covers 9 bases. The CDR3 runs 14 residues. The V and J ends lost 2 bases and 5 bases, in that order; junction bases with no gene match: 4. Germline CDR1 and CDR2: SGHRS and YFSETQ. CDR3 loop: CASSFRDRVTEAFF. Written as DNA, the CDR3 is TGCGCCAGCAGCTTCCGGGACAGGGTTACTGAAGCTTTCTTT.

This chain links TRBV19 with TRBJ2-1, with TRBD2 matching 10 bases. V trimming: 4 bases; J trimming: 8 bases; junction bases outside the gene matches: 14. The CDR3 has 17 residues. Germline CDR1 LNHDA, CDR2 SQIVND (reference sequence). CDR3 nucleotides: TGTGCCAGTAGTAAACGCCGTCCAGCGGGAGGGCCGGATGAGCAGTTCTTC. Translation: CASSKRRPAGGPDEQFF. The whole variable domain, filled in from reference TRBV19 and TRBJ2-1, reads DGGITQSPKYLFRKEGQNVTLSCEQNLNHDAMYWYRQDPGQGLRLIYYSQIVNDFQKGDIAEGYSVSREKKESFPLTVTSAQKNPTAFYLCASSKRRPAGGPDEQFFGPGTRLTVL.

This chain connects TRBV19 to TRBJ2-1; 8 positions agree with TRBD2. The junction had 7 bases not matched to a gene; V was cut back by 6 bases and J by 6 bases. This CDR3 contains 14 residues. From germline, CDR1 is LNHDA and CDR2 SQIVND (reference sequence). The CDR3 loop is CASSLSGRSNEQFF. The CDR3 DNA reads as TGTGCCAGTAGCTTAAGCGGGAGAAGCAATGAGCAGTTCTTC.

V and J are TRBV19 and TRBJ2-1; 7 bases align to TRBD2. The CDR3 has 16 residues. Trimming at V came to 3 bases and at J to 6 bases, leaving 11 bases not matched to a gene. Germline CDR1 and CDR2: LNHDA and SQIVND (reference sequence). For the CDR3, the DNA is TGTGCCAGTAGTATTCTTGGCGGGAGAAGGGTCAATGAGCAGTTCTTC. Translating it yields CASSILGGRRVNEQFF.

The chain combines TRBV10-3 with TRBJ1-5, with unresolved D. The germline gives CDR1 ENHRY, CDR2 SYGVKD. V was cut by 6 bases and J by 6 bases, with 15 bases left in between. This CDR3 has 14 residues. This CDR3 reads CAISNTGVGQPQHF. The CDR3 DNA sequence: TGTGCCATCAGCAATACGGGAGTTGGTCAGCCCCAGCATTTT.

The gene calls are TRBV9 and TRBJ1-1, with TRBD1 matching over 7 bases. J was trimmed by 0 bases and V by 2 bases; bases with no gene match: 1. CDR3 length: 14 amino acids. CDR1 SGDLS and CDR2 YYNGEE come from the germline V gene. This CDR3 reads CASSVTGLNTEAFF. The CDR3 bases are TGTGCCAGCAGCGTGACAGGGCTGAACACTGAAGCTTTCTTT.

This chain connects TRBV3-1 (or the pseudogene TRBV3-2) to TRBJ1-4; weak D call: TRBD1 (6 bases). The V end lost 4 bases, the J end lost 8 bases, and 14 bases lay between the germline ends. The CDR3 is 14 residues long. Germline V lookup: CDR1 LGHDT, CDR2 YNNKEL (reference sequence). CDR3 amino acids: CASSPGHSNEKLFF. As DNA, the CDR3 is TGTGCCAGCAGCCCGGGACACAGCAACGAAAAACTGTTTTTT.

The rearrangement joins TRBV5-6 to TRBJ2-5; the match to TRBD1 covers 10 bases. CDR1 and CDR2 (germline): SGHDT, YYEEEE. With V trimmed by 4 bases and J by 6 bases, 6 bases remained unmatched. This CDR3 has 14 amino acids. CDR3 bases: TGTGCCAGCAGCCGCCGGGACAGGGGCCAGACCCAGTACTTC. It specifies CASSRRDRGQTQYF.

The chain has TRBV12-5 and TRBJ1-2; 9 bases map to TRBD1. The germline V gene encodes CDR1 LGHNT and CDR2 FRNRAP. This CDR3 is 16 amino acids long. After removal of 4 bases from V and 2 bases from J, the junction contained 8 bases not matched to a gene. CDR3 protein: CASGSTPGQGNYGYTF. CDR3 nucleotide sequence: TGTGCTAGTGGTTCGACCCCGGGACAGGGAAACTATGGCTACACCTTC.

The J gene is TRBJ2-7, the V gene TRBV2; TRBD2 matches at 9 bases. The germline gives CDR1 SNHLY, CDR2 FYNNEI. The CDR3 consists of 13 residues. The V gene end was trimmed by 7 bases and the J gene end by 7 bases; junction bases not matched to a gene: 8. The CDR3 region is CASTSGLAREQYF. CDR3 nucleotides: TGTGCCAGCACTTCTGGACTAGCGCGGGAGCAGTACTTC. Together with reference TRBV2 and TRBJ2-7, the CDR3 gives the full variable domain: EPEVTQTPSHQVTQMGQEVILRCVPISNHLYFYWYRQILGQKVEFLVSFYNNEISEKSEIFDDQFSVERPDGSNFTLKIRSTKLEDSAMYFCASTSGLAREQYFGPGTRLTVT.

The chain has TRBV28 and TRBJ2-1; 10 bases align to TRBD2. CDR3 size: 17 residues. The V and J ends lost 7 bases and 6 bases, in that order; junction bases with no gene match: 15. The germline V gene encodes CDR1 MDHEN and CDR2 SYDVKM. The CDR3 loop is CASKPGGVAGGPNEQFF. The CDR3 nucleotides are TGTGCCAGCAAACCGGGGGGAGTAGCGGGAGGACCCAATGAGCAGTTCTTC. The whole variable domain, filled in from reference TRBV28 and TRBJ2-1, reads DVKVTQSSRYLVKRTGEKVFLECVQDMDHENMFWYRQDPGLGLRLIYFSYDVKMKEKGDIPEGYSVSREKKERFSLILESASTNQTSMYLCASKPGGVAGGPNEQFFGPGTRLTVL.

J is TRBJ2-7 and V is TRBV2; 7 bases fit TRBD2. The germline V gene encodes CDR1 SNHLY and CDR2 FYNNEI. With 7 bases clipped from V and 3 bases from J, the junction kept 9 bases outside the gene matches. The CDR3 is 14 amino acids. The CDR3 region has the DNA TGTGCCAGCACCTTCTGGGGGGGTAACTACGAGCAGTACTTC. Protein sequence: CASTFWGGNYEQYF.